This note documents a single T cell receptor (beta chain) sequence. Its antigen is currently unknown. The library targeted TCRbeta and was prepared with unique molecular identifiers. From the PCR reads, TCRdb called clonotypes with MiXCR, one entry per CDR3 protein. The table has approximately 1,000,000 distinct CDR3 sequences, about 31% seen once. The data are from a study of T-cell reconstitution after alpha-beta-depleted transplantation in children. This CDR3 spans 14 amino acids. V trimming: 3 bases; J trimming: 9 bases; junction bases outside the gene matches: 13. Germline values: CDR1 DFQATT, CDR2 SNEGSKA (reference sequence). Whole-study findings and limits: It was surviving recipient T cells and thymic progenitors that gave some patients high TCRbeta diversity at day 60. At the one-year point after transplant, T-cell counts and TCRbeta diversity were found to come mostly from T cells that had been newly produced. Alpha-beta T cells about two months after transplant reportedly derived from several hundred expanded graft clones.

The specimen comprised PBMCs, mostly from graft donor cells, sampled 360 days after TCRalphabeta/CD19-depleted stem cell transplant. This receptor was obtained from a boy younger than two who had a stem cell transplant for SCID, so the T cells may come from the graft donor. This chain links TRBV20-1 with TRBJ2-5; TRBD2 matches 7 bases. DNA for the CDR3: TGCAGTGCTAGTGGGGTCCACAGAGCGGGGTCCCAGTACTTC. Protein: CSASGVHRAGSQYF.